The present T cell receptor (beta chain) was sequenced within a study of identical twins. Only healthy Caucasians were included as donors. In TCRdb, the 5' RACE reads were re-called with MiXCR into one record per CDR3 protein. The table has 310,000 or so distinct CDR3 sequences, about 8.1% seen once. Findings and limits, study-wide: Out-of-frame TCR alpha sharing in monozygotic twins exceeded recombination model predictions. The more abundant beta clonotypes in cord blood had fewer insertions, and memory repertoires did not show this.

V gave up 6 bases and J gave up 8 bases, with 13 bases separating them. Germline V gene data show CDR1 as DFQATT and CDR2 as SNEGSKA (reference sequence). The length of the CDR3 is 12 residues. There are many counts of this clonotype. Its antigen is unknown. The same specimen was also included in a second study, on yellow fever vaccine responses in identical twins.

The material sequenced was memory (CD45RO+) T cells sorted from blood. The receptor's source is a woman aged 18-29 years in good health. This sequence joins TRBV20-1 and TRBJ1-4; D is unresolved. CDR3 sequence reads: CSATHQQEKLFF. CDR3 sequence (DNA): TGCAGTGCCACACATCAACAGGAAAAACTGTTTTTT.